This T cell receptor beta chain was captured in a study of T cells after yellow fever vaccination. Points from the study as a whole: Across the CD4 and CD8 compartments, a small share of clonotypes was present in both.

TCRdb reanalysed the 5' RACE reads using MiXCR and keeps one entry per CDR3 protein. The sample comprises more than 300,000 distinct CDR3 sequences, about 11% of which are singletons, and less than 3.5% rests with the top ten. V shed 4 bases, J shed 7 bases, and the junction held 11 bases outside the gene matches. CDR3 length: 16 amino acids. About this clonotype itself: Its antigen is not known.

Sequences were derived from CD4+ T cells sorted from PBMCs, sampled 45 days after the yellow fever booster vaccination. The receptor was derived from a man aged 18-30 years who received the YFV17D yellow fever vaccine. V usage is TRBV12-3 or TRBV12-4 and J usage is TRBJ2-3; 10 bases map to TRBD2. CDR3 nucleotide sequence: TGTGCCAGCAGTTCTCTAGCGGGGGTTTTTGCTAATACGCAGTATTTT. This codes for CASSSLAGVFANTQYF.